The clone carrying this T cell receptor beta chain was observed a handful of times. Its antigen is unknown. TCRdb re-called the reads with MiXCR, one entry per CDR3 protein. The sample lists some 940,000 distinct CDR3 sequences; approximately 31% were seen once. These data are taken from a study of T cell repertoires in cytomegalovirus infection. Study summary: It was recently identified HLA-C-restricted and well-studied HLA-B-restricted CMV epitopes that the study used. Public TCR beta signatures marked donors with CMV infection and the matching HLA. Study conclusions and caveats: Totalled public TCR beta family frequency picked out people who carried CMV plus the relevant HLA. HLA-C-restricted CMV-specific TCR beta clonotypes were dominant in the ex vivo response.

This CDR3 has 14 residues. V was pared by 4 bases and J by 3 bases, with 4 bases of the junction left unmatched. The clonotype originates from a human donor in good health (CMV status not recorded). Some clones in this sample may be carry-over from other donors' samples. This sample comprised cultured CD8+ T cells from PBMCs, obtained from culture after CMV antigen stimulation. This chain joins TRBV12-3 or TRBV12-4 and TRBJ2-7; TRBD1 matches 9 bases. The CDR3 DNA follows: TGTGCCAGCAGTTCTAACAGGGGGCACTACGAGCAGTACTTC. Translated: CASSSNRGHYEQYF.